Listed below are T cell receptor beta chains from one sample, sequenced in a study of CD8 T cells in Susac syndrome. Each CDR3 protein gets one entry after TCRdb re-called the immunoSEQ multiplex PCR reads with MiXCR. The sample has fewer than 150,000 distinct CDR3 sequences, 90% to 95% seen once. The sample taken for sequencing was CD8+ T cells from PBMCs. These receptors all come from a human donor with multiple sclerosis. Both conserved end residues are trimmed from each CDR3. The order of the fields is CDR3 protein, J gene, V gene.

CDR3aa: ASGYDRAIGYT
j_gene: TRBJ1-2
v_gene: TRBV12-5

CDR3aa: ASSFAVPDEQF
j_gene: TRBJ2-1
v_gene: TRBV5-6

CDR3aa: ASSLGVEDPYGYT
j_gene: TRBJ1-2
v_gene: TRBV5-5

CDR3aa: ASSLWGAYEQY
j_gene: TRBJ2-7
v_gene: TRBV27

CDR3aa: ASSFQGLTSGRGNEQF
j_gene: TRBJ2-1
v_gene: TRBV27

CDR3aa: ASSLNDGGSSYNEQF
j_gene: TRBJ2-1
v_gene: TRBV7-9

CDR3aa: ASISSLAGVVTGELF
j_gene: TRBJ2-2
v_gene: TRBV2

CDR3aa: ASRSAGGYNEQF
j_gene: TRBJ2-1
v_gene: TRBV27

CDR3aa: ASSATSGGFNEQF
j_gene: TRBJ2-1
v_gene: TRBV11-2

CDR3aa: ASSSTGGNQPQH
j_gene: TRBJ1-5
v_gene: TRBV27

CDR3aa: SVLTSGANNEQF
j_gene: TRBJ2-1
v_gene: TRBV29-1

CDR3aa: ASSSGTGTNEQF
j_gene: TRBJ2-1
v_gene: TRBV5-4

CDR3aa: SEVNTEAF
j_gene: TRBJ1-1
v_gene: TRBV29-1

CDR3aa: ASSTHGQATNEKLF
j_gene: TRBJ1-4
v_gene: TRBV4-1

CDR3aa: ASSPGPNEKLF
j_gene: TRBJ1-4
v_gene: TRBV18

CDR3aa: ASSQSGDRENQPQH
j_gene: TRBJ1-5
v_gene: TRBV23-1

CDR3aa: ATTPGLALFEQY
j_gene: TRBJ2-7
v_gene: TRBV19

CDR3aa: ASSPGTALGVF
j_gene: TRBJ1-1
v_gene: TRBV27

CDR3aa: ASSLTGPYEQY
j_gene: TRBJ2-7
v_gene: TRBV12-3/TRBV12-4

CDR3aa: AWSQTGELF
j_gene: TRBJ2-2
v_gene: TRBV30

CDR3aa: ASSVLAGASDEQF
j_gene: TRBJ2-1
v_gene: TRBV5-4

CDR3aa: ASSLPAESTDTQY
j_gene: TRBJ2-3
v_gene: TRBV13

CDR3aa: ASTTAAYNEQF
j_gene: TRBJ2-1
v_gene: TRBV12-3/TRBV12-4

CDR3aa: ASSPTGTSEIDTQY
j_gene: TRBJ2-3
v_gene: TRBV3-1

CDR3aa: ASSYSTSEAF
j_gene: TRBJ1-1
v_gene: TRBV6-6

CDR3aa: ASSQGGDRGDNEQF
j_gene: TRBJ2-1
v_gene: TRBV14

CDR3aa: ASRPDHYNEQF
j_gene: TRBJ2-1
v_gene: TRBV7-9

CDR3aa: ASSPAGTANYGYT
j_gene: TRBJ1-2
v_gene: TRBV7-9

CDR3aa: ASSSGGASGYEQY
j_gene: TRBJ2-7
v_gene: TRBV7-8

CDR3aa: ATSGGAANYEQY
j_gene: TRBJ2-7
v_gene: TRBV24-1

CDR3aa: ASSVGGGQWEQY
j_gene: TRBJ2-7
v_gene: TRBV9

CDR3aa: ASSKWGNTEAF
j_gene: TRBJ1-1
v_gene: TRBV12-3/TRBV12-4

CDR3aa: ASSSGSSFYTEAF
j_gene: TRBJ1-1
v_gene: TRBV13

CDR3aa: ASSLAADSGNTIY
j_gene: TRBJ1-3
v_gene: TRBV5-4

CDR3aa: SARYAGGLLSYEQY
j_gene: TRBJ2-7
v_gene: TRBV20-1

CDR3aa: SVGLGQPYEQY
j_gene: TRBJ2-7
v_gene: TRBV29-1

CDR3aa: ASSLTQETQY
j_gene: TRBJ2-5
v_gene: TRBV12-3/TRBV12-4

CDR3aa: ASTDPGSQETQY
j_gene: TRBJ2-5
v_gene: TRBV10-2

CDR3aa: AWRLSISTDTQY
j_gene: TRBJ2-3
v_gene: TRBV30

CDR3aa: ASSLLAVGKMNTEAF
j_gene: TRBJ1-1
v_gene: TRBV27

CDR3aa: ASSYAQLLQETQY
j_gene: TRBJ2-5
v_gene: TRBV6-5